The 27 T cell receptor beta chains below come from one sample, sequenced in a study of cytomegalovirus exposure and HLA in healthy donors. Primers: 60 Vbeta forward and 13 Jbeta reverse. Using immunoSEQ multiplex PCR, the repertoire was profiled, and TCRdb retains in-frame clones only, with some absent. The sample contains under 150,000 clones, roughly 80% of which appear only once. The specimen was PBMCs. The receptors were sampled from a male donor in good health and CMV-seronegative.

The chain employs TRBV18 and TRBJ2-1; a possible D gene is TRBD2 (5 bases). V was trimmed by 6 bases and J by 6 bases, leaving 18 bases between them. Per the germline V gene, CDR1 is KGHSH and CDR2 is LQKENI. The CDR3 has 15 amino acids. DNA of the CDR3: TGTGCCAGCTCCCGTACTAGTGATGTTAGCAATGAGCAGTTCTTC. It is translated as CASSRTSDVSNEQFF.

The chain joins TRBV6-5 to TRBJ1-2, with D possibly TRBD1 on 5 matching bases. The CDR3 consists of 12 residues. V shed 2 bases and J shed 10 bases, with 11 bases lying between them. Per germline, CDR1 MNHEY and CDR2 SVGAGI. CDR3 loop: CASSYGQGYYTF. CDR3 nucleotide sequence: TGTGCCAGCAGTTACGGGCAGGGATACTACACCTTC.

Only a few counts were recorded for this clone. The chain uses TRBV6-1 and TRBJ1-1; 7 bases are shared with TRBD1. CDR1 MNHNS and CDR2 SASEGT come from the germline V gene. This CDR3 is built from 14 residues. V dropped 6 bases and J dropped 0; count of bases not matched to a gene: 4. The CDR3 DNA reads as TGTGCCAGCAGGCTGGGACAGCTGAACACTGAAGCTTTCTTT. This encodes CASRLGQLNTEAFF.

The chain has TRBV7-2 and TRBJ1-6; TRBD1 matches 12 bases. This CDR3 is 15 amino acids long. V trimming: 4 bases; J trimming: 10 bases; junction bases outside the gene matches: 5. Germline V gene lookup returns CDR1 SGHTA and CDR2 FQGNSA. The CDR3 sequence is CASSSGTGGRSPLHF. The DNA of the CDR3 is TGTGCCAGCAGCTCTGGGACAGGGGGCAGGTCACCCCTCCACTTT. The complete variable domain, with remaining parts taken from reference TRBV7-2 and TRBJ1-6, reads GAGVSQSPSNKVTEKGKDVELRCDPISGHTALYWYRQSLGQGLEFLIYFQGNSAPDKSGLPSDRFSAERTGGSVSTLTIQRTQQEDSAVYLCASSSGTGGRSPLHFGNGTRLTVT.

The chain combines TRBV5-4 with TRBJ1-1, with D possibly matching TRBD1 (6 bases). Trimming took off 2 bases at V and 11 bases at J, with 16 bases between the two ends. The CDR3 extends over 13 amino acids. The germline gives CDR1 SGHNT, CDR2 YYREEE (reference sequence). This CDR3 reads CASSFPGVEAAFF. The DNA of the CDR3 is TGTGCCAGCAGCTTCCCAGGGGTGGAAGCGGCTTTCTTT.

The chain links TRBV6-5 to TRBJ1-2; perhaps TRBD1 as D (5 bases). The germline V gene encodes CDR1 MNHEY and CDR2 SVGAGI. V was shortened by 5 bases and J by 13 bases, with 23 bases between the two germline ends. The CDR3 is made up of 14 amino acids. The CDR3 region has the DNA TGTGCCAGCAGTAGCCCGGGGGGGAGGCCAAGGTTCACCTTC. Translating it yields CASSSPGGRPRFTF.

This chain links TRBV6-6 with TRBJ1-1; D not certain. CDR1 is MNHNY and CDR2 is SVGAGI in the germline V gene (reference sequence). V was clipped by 7 bases and J by 1 base, with 4 bases between them. There are 11 residues in the CDR3. The DNA of the CDR3 is TGTGCCAGCACCCGGAACACTGAAGCTTTCTTT. It yields the protein CASTRNTEAFF.

This chain connects TRBV29-1 to TRBJ1-1; 10 positions agree with TRBD1. Per germline, CDR1 SQVTM and CDR2 ANQGSEA. CDR3 length equals 14 residues. Losses at the gene ends were 7 bases for V and 1 base for J; bases not matched to a gene: 6. In DNA, the CDR3 is TGCAGCGCCCAAAGGGACAGGGGGAACACTGAAGCTTTCTTT. This translates into CSAQRDRGNTEAFF.

In this sample, this clone turned up once. At one end the junction does not follow the germline gene, possibly because of a read error. The V and J genes are TRBV7-2 and TRBJ1-2; 8 positions agree with TRBD1. Germline assignment: CDR1 SGHTA and CDR2 FQGNSA. The CDR3 spans 13 residues. CDR3 sequence reads: CASTLQGGNGYTF. CDR3 in DNA: TGTGCCAGCACCTTACAGGGGGGCAATGGCTACACCTTC.

The V call is TRBV5-6, the J call TRBJ2-1; D possibly corresponds to TRBD2 (6 bases). Germline lookup yields CDR1 SGHDT and CDR2 YYEEEE. This CDR3 has 14 residues. The ends were cut back, 4 bases at V and 8 bases at J, with 16 bases in the middle. CDR3 in DNA: TGTGCCAGCAGCGGACGGGGGTTCAGACATGAGCAGTTCTTC. Residues: CASSGRGFRHEQFF.

This chain joins TRBV11-2 and TRBJ2-3; unclear D gene. The CDR3 extends over 14 amino acids. V was shortened by 1 base and J by 2 bases, with 7 bases between the two germline ends. Germline assignment: CDR1 SGHAT and CDR2 FQNNGV. In nucleotides, the CDR3 is TGTGCCAGCAGCTTAGGGGCAGTCACAGATACGCAGTATTTT. This codes for CASSLGAVTDTQYF.

This chain joins TRBV7-3 and TRBJ2-6; D is perhaps TRBD2 (5 bases). CDR1 and CDR2 from the germline V gene are SGHTA and FQGTGA. CDR3 length: 17 amino acids. V was shortened by 5 bases and J by 0 bases, with 14 bases between the two germline ends. CDR3 bases: TGTGCCAGCAGCCCCTCGGACGGACTCTCTGGGGCCAACGTCCTGACTTTC. Its protein is CASSPSDGLSGANVLTF.

This rearrangement joins TRBV30 to TRBJ1-3; TRBD1 might be the D (5 bases). Germline loops: CDR1 GTSNPN, CDR2 SVGIG (reference sequence). V lost 0 bases, J lost 2 bases, and 11 bases lay in between. This CDR3 is 15 amino acids long. This chain's CDR3 is CAWSVARVTGNTIYF. The DNA of the CDR3 is TGTGCCTGGAGTGTCGCCAGGGTGACTGGAAACACCATATATTTT.

This clone was found once. V usage is TRBV28 and J usage is TRBJ1-6, with D possibly TRBD1 on 6 matching bases. The CDR3 loop spans 16 amino acids. V was pared by 5 bases and J by 10 bases, with 21 bases between. The V gene's germline CDR1 is MDHEN and CDR2 SYDVKM. The CDR3 nucleotides are TGTGCCAGCAGTCTCCTACAGGGTCAGGGCAAGTCACCCCTCCACTTT. The encoded protein is CASSLLQGQGKSPLHF.

This chain uses TRBV28 with TRBJ2-7; D might be TRBD2 (5 bases). Germline CDR1 MDHEN, CDR2 SYDVKM. V was trimmed by 5 bases and J by 1 base, leaving 6 bases between them. The CDR3 spans 12 residues. CDR3 residues: CASSGLSYEQYF. The DNA for the CDR3 is TGTGCCAGCAGTGGACTTTCCTACGAGCAGTACTTC.

The V call is TRBV6-5, the J call TRBJ1-1; possibly TRBD1 for D (5 bases). The V and J ends lost 4 bases and 4 bases respectively, with 16 bases between them. The CDR3 length is 15 residues. Germline-derived CDR1 and CDR2 are MNHEY and SVGAGI. Here the CDR3 DNA reads TGTGCCAGCAGTTGGGGGGTCATAGGTGTCACTGAAGCTTTCTTT. It translates to CASSWGVIGVTEAFF.

V gene TRBV18 combines with J gene TRBJ2-7, with 9 bases aligning to TRBD1. V was pared by 0 bases and J by 6 bases, with 9 bases of the junction left unmatched. CDR3 length equals 16 residues. Germline-derived CDR1 and CDR2 are KGHSH and LQKENI. The CDR3 DNA reads TGTGCCAGCTCACCACCTTATTTGGGACAGGGCGGCGAGCAGTACTTC. Residues: CASSPPYLGQGGEQYF.

The CDR3 nucleotides are TGTGCCAGCAGCCCACTGCGGGGACCCGGCTACAATGAGCAGTTCTTC. Protein product: CASSPLRGPGYNEQFF. The chain employs TRBV11-2 and TRBJ2-1; a weak D match, TRBD2 (6 bases). With 5 bases removed from V and 3 bases from J, the gap between germline ends came to 17 bases. From germline, CDR1 is SGHAT and CDR2 FQNNGV. The CDR3 is made up of 16 amino acids.

The gene calls are TRBV9 and TRBJ2-5; TRBD1 agrees at 7 bases. The J segment lost 2 bases and the V segment lost 4 bases, leaving 5 bases of the junction unmatched. The CDR3 spans 14 residues. In germline, CDR1 is SGDLS, CDR2 YYNGEE. CDR3 sequence: CASSPRQGQETQYF. In DNA, the CDR3 is TGTGCCAGCAGCCCAAGACAGGGACAAGAGACCCAGTACTTC.

The V gene is TRBV30, the J gene TRBJ1-5; no clear D. This CDR3 region has 12 residues. V lost 0 bases, J lost 9 bases, and 9 bases lay in between. CDR1 is GTSNPN and CDR2 is SVGIG in the germline V gene (reference sequence). The CDR3, as DNA: TGTGCCTGGAGTGTGTCGGGGTTGCCCCAGCATTTT. It yields the protein CAWSVSGLPQHF.

The V call is TRBV7-2, the J call TRBJ1-3; D perhaps matches TRBD1 (6 bases). V dropped 3 bases and J dropped 6 bases, with 12 bases sitting between them. Germline CDR1 reads SGHTA; CDR2 reads FQGNSA. The CDR3 has 14 amino acids. CDR3: CASSFDRPQNTIYF. CDR3 sequence (DNA): TGTGCCAGCAGCTTTGACAGGCCCCAAAACACCATATATTTT.

A few counts support this clone. The chain joins TRBV7-6 to TRBJ2-3; perhaps TRBD2 as D (5 bases). Trimming stripped 4 bases from V and 1 base from J, with 12 bases between. Germline CDR1 reads SGHVS; CDR2 reads FNYEAQ. This CDR3 comprises 15 residues. CDR3 residues: CASSSHEEGTDTQYF. CDR3 DNA: TGTGCCAGCAGCTCTCATGAGGAGGGCACAGATACGCAGTATTTT.

This clone was counted once. V gene TRBV11-2 combines with J gene TRBJ2-5; D might be TRBD1 (6 bases). Germline CDR1 reads SGHAT; CDR2 reads FQNNGV. This CDR3 has 14 amino acids. V was pared by 6 bases and J by 5 bases, with 16 bases between. The chain's CDR3 is CASSSIGTKETQYF. The CDR3 DNA reads as TGTGCCAGCAGTTCGATCGGGACAAAGGAGACCCAGTACTTC.

The chain has TRBV4-1 and TRBJ1-1; 7 nucleotides match TRBD1. The CDR3 is 13 residues long. Germline loops: CDR1 MGHRA, CDR2 YSYEKL. The ends lost 4 bases at V and 5 bases at J; junction bases unmatched: 4. CDR3 sequence reads: CASSRQGSTEAFF. For the CDR3, the DNA is TGCGCCAGCAGCCGACAGGGATCAACTGAAGCTTTCTTT.

The chain recombines TRBV6-1 with TRBJ2-7, with 8 bases matching TRBD1. The germline gives CDR1 MNHNS, CDR2 SASEGT. CDR3 length: 15 residues. V lost 7 bases to trimming and J lost 6 bases; unmatched junction nucleotides: 14. CDR3 DNA sequence: TGTGCCAGCACCCAAGATCTGGGACAGGCGGCCGAGCAGTACTTC. Protein product: CASTQDLGQAAEQYF.

The genes are TRBV5-1 and TRBJ2-7, with 7 positions matching TRBD1. CDR1 is SGHRS and CDR2 is YFSETQ in the germline V gene. CDR3 length: 17 residues. Trimming at V came to 1 base and at J to 1 base, leaving 11 bases not matched to a gene. CDR3 region: CASSLSRQGMLSYEQYF. The CDR3 DNA is TGCGCCAGCAGCTTGTCTCGACAGGGCATGTTGTCCTACGAGCAGTACTTC.

The CDR3 bases are TGTGCCAGCACGATAATACAGGGCCCTGAAGCTTTCTTT. This translates into CASTIIQGPEAFF. The chain uses TRBV7-9 and TRBJ1-1; tentatively, D is TRBD1 (6 bases). The germline V gene has CDR1 SEHNR and CDR2 FQNEAQ (reference sequence). Trimming cost V 7 bases and J 6 bases, with 15 bases left between them. The CDR3 has 13 amino acids.